These 22 T cell receptor beta chains were all obtained from the same sample, sequenced in a study of T cell responses to AZD1222 COVID-19 vaccine. Data came from immunoSEQ multiplex PCR; TCRdb stores just in-frame clones and leaves some out. The data hold 110,000 or so clones, with around 90% observed a single time. Sequenced here: peripheral blood, sampled on day 0 of MenACWY control vaccination. The receptors originated from an adult in good health.

The chain has TRBV28 and TRBJ1-1; no clear D gene. Between the trimmed V and J ends, which lost 3 bases and 3 bases, there was a span of 11 bases. The CDR3 is 14 residues long. Germline V gives CDR1 MDHEN, CDR2 SYDVKM. CDR3 residues: CASSFPGSDTEAFF. The CDR3 region has the DNA TGTGCCAGCAGTTTCCCGGGATCCGACACTGAAGCTTTCTTT. Full variable domain (outside the CDR3, taken from reference TRBV28 and TRBJ1-1): DVKVTQSSRYLVKRTGEKVFLECVQDMDHENMFWYRQDPGLGLRLIYFSYDVKMKEKGDIPEGYSVSREKKERFSLILESASTNQTSMYLCASSFPGSDTEAFFGQGTRLTVV.

This clone was recorded only once. The chain recombines TRBV28 with TRBJ1-2; no firm D call. Germline CDR1 MDHEN, CDR2 SYDVKM. The length of the CDR3 is 14 residues. Trimming shortened V by 2 bases and J by 7 bases, and 14 bases separated the two germline ends. The CDR3 DNA is TGTGCCAGCAGTTTAAGTAACCCCGTATCTGGCTACACCTTC. Translating it yields CASSLSNPVSGYTF.

The chain is built from TRBV11-2 and TRBJ2-1; D is unresolved. The CDR3 length is 14 residues. Germline CDR1 is SGHAT and CDR2 is FQNNGV. With 2 bases removed from V and 4 bases from J, the gap between germline ends came to 9 bases. The chain's CDR3 is CASSLPPGYNEQFF. CDR3 DNA: TGTGCCAGCAGCTTACCACCCGGTTACAATGAGCAGTTCTTC. Complete variable domain (other parts from reference TRBV11-2 and TRBJ2-1): EAGVAQSPRYKIIEKRQSVAFWCNPISGHATLYWYQQILGQGPKLLIQFQNNGVVDDSQLPKDRFSAERLKGVDSTLKIQPAKLEDSAVYLCASSLPPGYNEQFFGPGTRLTVL.

This clone was observed a few times. V usage is TRBV6-5 and J usage is TRBJ2-6, with 10 bases identical to TRBD1. Germline values: CDR1 MNHEY, CDR2 SVGAGI. Trimming removed 4 bases from V and 2 bases from J; junction bases left unmatched: 2. The CDR3 extends over 16 amino acids. The CDR3 loop reads CASSSGTGAGANVLTF. CDR3 DNA: TGTGCCAGCAGTTCCGGGACAGGGGCTGGGGCCAACGTCCTGACTTTC.

The chain couples TRBV7-2 to TRBJ1-1; tentatively, D is TRBD1 (6 bases). The CDR3 contains 15 residues. Germline CDR1 reads SGHTA; CDR2 reads FQGNSA. V shed 4 bases and J shed 1 base, with 13 bases lying between them. The CDR3 sequence is CASSSPGAGNTEAFF. Written as DNA, the CDR3 is TGTGCCAGCAGCTCTCCAGGGGCGGGGAACACTGAAGCTTTCTTT.

This rearrangement joins TRBV18 to TRBJ1-2; TRBD1 matches 9 bases. The CDR3 is 15 residues long. V dropped 6 bases and J dropped 1; count of bases not matched to a gene: 6. Germline-derived CDR1 and CDR2 are KGHSH and LQKENI. In DNA form, the CDR3 reads TGTGCCAGCTCCCCGGGACAGGGCTATAACTATGGCTACACCTTC. This sequence encodes CASSPGQGYNYGYTF.

This clone was picked up one time. The CDR3 reads CASSYRASYEQYF. The CDR3 DNA reads as TGTGCCAGCAGTTATAGGGCTTCCTACGAGCAGTACTTC. V is TRBV6-5 and J is TRBJ2-7; D call uncertain. Germline CDR1 reads MNHEY; CDR2 reads SVGAGI. The CDR3 sequence is 13 residues long. Trimming pared 3 bases from V and 1 base from J, leaving 7 bases between.

The chain joins TRBV5-4 to TRBJ2-7, with 10 bases fitting TRBD2. The trim removed 4 bases at V and 4 bases at J, leaving 5 bases unmatched. CDR3 length equals 14 residues. Germline V lookup: CDR1 SGHNT, CDR2 YYREEE (reference sequence). In DNA form, the CDR3 reads TGTGCCAGCAGCCCCAGCGGGGGGGGTTACGAGCAGTACTTC. It specifies CASSPSGGGYEQYF.

This clone was seen once. The chain couples TRBV5-6 to TRBJ2-1; 10 bases are a match to TRBD2. J gave up 1 base and V 2 bases, and 3 bases lay outside the gene matches. The CDR3 spans 16 residues. Germline V gene data show CDR1 as SGHDT and CDR2 as YYEEEE. In DNA, the CDR3 is TGTGCCAGCAGCTTTTGGACTAGCGGTTCCTACAATGAGCAGTTCTTC. Translated: CASSFWTSGSYNEQFF.

This clone was picked up one time. The V gene is TRBV5-1, the J gene TRBJ2-1; D may be TRBD1 or TRBD2 (5 bases each). The germline CDR1 and CDR2 sequences are SGHRS and YFSETQ. The CDR3 has 16 amino acids. Trimming cost V 4 bases and J 0 bases, with 14 bases left between them. The CDR3 DNA is TGCGCCAGCAGCAAGGAAGGGACGATCTCCTACAATGAGCAGTTCTTC. This sequence encodes CASSKEGTISYNEQFF.

This clone was recorded only once. V and J are TRBV4-1 and TRBJ2-7, with D perhaps TRBD1 (5 bases). Germline lookup yields CDR1 MGHRA and CDR2 YSYEKL. The CDR3 extends over 14 amino acids. The V end was cut by 2 bases, the J end by 3 bases, with 11 bases between. The CDR3 sequence: CASSQLSQGYEQYF. CDR3 nucleotides: TGCGCCAGCAGCCAACTTAGCCAGGGCTACGAGCAGTACTTC.

The rearrangement uses TRBV28 and TRBJ2-7, with a tentative D call TRBD1 (6 bases). This CDR3 has 13 amino acids. V dropped 5 bases and J dropped 0 bases, with 8 bases sitting between them. Germline V gene lookup returns CDR1 MDHEN and CDR2 SYDVKM. The CDR3 DNA is TGTGCCAGCAGTCGACAGGCCTCCTACGAGCAGTACTTC. Protein product: CASSRQASYEQYF.

This rearrangement joins TRBV3-1 (or the pseudogene TRBV3-2) to TRBJ2-3; D ambiguous. V was pared by 1 base and J by 1 base, with 3 bases between. The CDR3 sequence is 13 residues long. Germline V gene data show CDR1 as LGHDT and CDR2 as YNNKEL (reference sequence). Written as DNA, the CDR3 is TGTGCCAGCAGCCAAGGCGGCACAGATACGCAGTATTTT. Protein sequence: CASSQGGTDTQYF.

This rearrangement joins TRBV5-1 to TRBJ1-6; D gene ambiguous. The CDR3 is made up of 13 amino acids. The V gene lost 4 bases and the J gene lost 5 bases, with 7 bases spanning the gap. Germline V lookup: CDR1 SGHRS, CDR2 YFSETQ. The CDR3 region is CASSREDNSPLHF. The CDR3 DNA sequence: TGCGCCAGCAGCCGGGAAGATAATTCACCCCTCCACTTT.

This rearrangement joins TRBV19 to TRBJ1-2, with unresolved D. Germline CDR1 is LNHDA and CDR2 is SQIVND (reference sequence). The length of the CDR3 is 13 residues. V lost 3 bases, J lost 3 bases, and 8 bases lay in between. CDR3 sequence reads: CASSIKPDYGYTF. CDR3 nucleotide sequence: TGTGCCAGTAGTATTAAACCGGACTATGGCTACACCTTC.

The gene calls are TRBV6-5 and TRBJ1-1; D possibly corresponds to TRBD1 (6 bases). Germline CDR1 and CDR2: MNHEY and SVGAGI. The CDR3 is 13 residues long. V dropped 7 bases and J dropped 5 bases, with 14 bases sitting between them. The CDR3 spells CASTHGGRTEAFF. The CDR3 DNA reads as TGTGCCAGCACCCACGGGGGGCGGACTGAAGCTTTCTTT.

This chain links TRBV18 with TRBJ1-2, with D possibly TRBD1 on 5 matching bases. CDR1 and CDR2 (germline): KGHSH, LQKENI. V lost 2 bases, J lost 6 bases, and 10 bases lay in between. The length of the CDR3 is 13 residues. DNA for the CDR3: TGTGCCAGCTCACCAGACAGACAAAATGGCTACACCTTC. It encodes CASSPDRQNGYTF.

This clone was seen a single time. V usage is TRBV7-2 and J usage is TRBJ2-4; 8 bases line up with TRBD2. The CDR3 covers 17 residues. Germline V gene sequence: CDR1 SGHTA, CDR2 FQGNSA. The V segment lost 6 bases and the J segment 10 bases; nucleotides outside the gene matches: 20. The CDR3 spells CASSRGATSGGPKIQYF. CDR3 sequence (DNA): TGTGCCAGCAGTCGGGGGGCAACTAGCGGAGGGCCCAAAATTCAGTACTTC.

The V gene is TRBV5-1, the J gene TRBJ2-3, with a possible D match to TRBD2 (5 bases). Germline V gene data show CDR1 as SGHRS and CDR2 as YFSETQ. The V end was cut by 1 base, the J end by 3 bases, with 15 bases between. CDR3 length: 16 residues. The CDR3 loop is CASSLSLSGRTDTQYF. The DNA for the CDR3 is TGCGCCAGCAGCTTGTCGCTTTCGGGGAGAACAGATACGCAGTATTTT.

The chain carries TRBV7-2 and TRBJ1-6, with D uncertain. The CDR3 length is 15 residues. Germline-derived CDR1 and CDR2 are SGHTA and FQGNSA. Trimming cost V 0 bases and J 10 bases, with 13 bases left between them. The CDR3 sequence is CASSLAPSTSSPLHF. The CDR3 nucleotides are TGTGCCAGCAGCTTAGCCCCCTCGACATCCTCACCCCTCCACTTT.

This sequence joins TRBV6-5 and TRBJ2-7, with 12 bases that match TRBD2. The CDR3 is made up of 15 amino acids. The V gene end was trimmed by 2 bases and the J gene end by 1 base; junction bases not matched to a gene: 0. Germline V gives CDR1 MNHEY, CDR2 SVGAGI. This CDR3 reads CASSYGLAGSYEQYF. The CDR3 bases are TGTGCCAGCAGTTACGGACTAGCGGGGTCCTACGAGCAGTACTTC.

The count of this clone is one. The rearrangement joins TRBV7-2 to TRBJ2-2; the D gene is possibly TRBD1 (5 bases). The V end was cut by 3 bases, the J end by 5 bases, with 13 bases between. CDR3 length: 15 amino acids. Germline V gives CDR1 SGHTA, CDR2 FQGNSA. The CDR3 loop reads CASSLFQGGTGELFF. The CDR3 coding sequence is TGTGCCAGCAGCTTGTTTCAGGGCGGTACCGGGGAGCTGTTTTTT. The complete variable domain, with remaining parts taken from reference TRBV7-2 and TRBJ2-2, reads GAGVSQSPSNKVTEKGKDVELRCDPISGHTALYWYRQSLGQGLEFLIYFQGNSAPDKSGLPSDRFSAERTGGSVSTLTIQRTQQEDSAVYLCASSLFQGGTGELFFGEGSRLTVL.